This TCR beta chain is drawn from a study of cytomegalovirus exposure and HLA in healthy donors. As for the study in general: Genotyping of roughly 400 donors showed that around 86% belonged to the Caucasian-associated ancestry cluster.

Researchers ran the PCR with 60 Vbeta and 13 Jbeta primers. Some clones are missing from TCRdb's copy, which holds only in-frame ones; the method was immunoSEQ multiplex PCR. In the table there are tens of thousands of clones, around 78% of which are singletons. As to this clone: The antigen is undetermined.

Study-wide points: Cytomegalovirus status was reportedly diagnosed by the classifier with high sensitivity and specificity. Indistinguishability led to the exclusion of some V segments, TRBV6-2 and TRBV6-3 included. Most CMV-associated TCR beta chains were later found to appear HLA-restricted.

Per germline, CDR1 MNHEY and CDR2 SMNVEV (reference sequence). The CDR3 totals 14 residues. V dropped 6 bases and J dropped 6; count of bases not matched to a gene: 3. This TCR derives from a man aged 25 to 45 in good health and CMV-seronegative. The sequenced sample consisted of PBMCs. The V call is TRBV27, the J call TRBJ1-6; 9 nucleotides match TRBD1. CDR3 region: CASSLDRGNSPLHF. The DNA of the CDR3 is TGTGCCAGCAGCTTGGACAGGGGTAATTCACCCCTCCACTTT.